The 20 T cell receptor beta chains reported below all come from one sample, sequenced in a study of regulatory T cells in long-lasting Graves disease. Time point meaning: persistent/refractory GD, antithyroid drugs over 5 years with positive TRAb. RNA from PBMCs was the source of the TCR library. CDR3-region Arm-PCR and iRepertoire HTBI primers produced the TCR beta libraries. One entry per CDR3 protein results from TCRdb running MiXCR on the multiplex PCR reads. The sample has hundreds of thousands of distinct CDR3 sequences, about a fifth seen once; the top ten hold roughly 7.1%. This sample comprised peripheral blood mononuclear cells (PBMCs), obtained when the disease was refractory, from a patient treated with antithyroid drugs. These TCRs come from a female donor with Graves disease.

The chain joins TRBV25-1 to TRBJ1-2, with D uncertain. CDR3 length equals 15 residues. Deletions cut 1 base from V and 6 bases from J, with 15 bases between. Germline values: CDR1 MGHDK, CDR2 SYGVNS. CDR3 sequence (DNA): TGTGCCAGCAGTGAATTCGCTCAGAAAGTGAATGGCTACACCTTC. This codes for CASSEFAQKVNGYTF.

In its sample, this clonotype was seen a few times. The genes are TRBV4-3 and TRBJ1-4; a weak D match, TRBD1 (5 bases). CDR1 LGHNA and CDR2 YSLEER come from the germline V gene. Between the trimmed V and J ends, which lost 5 bases and 7 bases, there was a span of 17 bases. This CDR3 contains 15 residues. The CDR3 loop reads CASSFVRVSSEKLFF. The CDR3 DNA follows: TGCGCCAGCAGCTTCGTCAGGGTGTCCAGTGAAAAACTGTTTTTT.

The V call is TRBV3-1, the J call TRBJ2-5; perhaps TRBD2 as D (5 bases). Between the trimmed V and J ends, which lost 5 bases and 2 bases, there was a span of 15 bases. Germline CDR1 and CDR2: LGHDT and YNNKEL (reference sequence). The CDR3 loop spans 15 amino acids. The CDR3 sequence is CASSERTGRQETQYF. The CDR3 DNA sequence: TGTGCCAGCAGCGAACGGACTGGAAGACAAGAGACCCAGTACTTC.

In its sample, this clonotype was seen a few times. Germline is not matched at one junction end, which may reflect a read error. The chain uses TRBV7-7 and TRBJ2-3; D is uncertain. The CDR3 is 13 amino acids. Germline V gives CDR1 SSHAT, CDR2 FNYEAQ (reference sequence). DNA of the CDR3: TGTGCTAGCAGCTTAGGCAACGGGGATACGCAGTATTTT. Residues: CASSLGNGDTQYF.

The chain couples TRBV28 to TRBJ1-2, with 10 nucleotides matching TRBD1. The V gene end was trimmed by 2 bases and the J gene end by 4 bases; junction bases not matched to a gene: 13. The germline V gene encodes CDR1 MDHEN and CDR2 SYDVKM. This CDR3 contains 18 residues. In nucleotides, the CDR3 is TGTGCCAGCAGTTTAGGGACTAGCGGGGGGGACAGGGGCTATGGCTACACCTTC. Encoded protein: CASSLGTSGGDRGYGYTF.

This clonotype turned up a few times. The V gene is TRBV5-1, the J gene TRBJ1-3; D might be TRBD1 (6 bases). The CDR3 covers 16 residues. CDR1 and CDR2 from the germline V gene are SGHRS and YFSETQ. Trimming removed 0 bases from V and 0 bases from J, with 10 bases in between. The CDR3 is CASSLAGTLSGNTIYF. DNA of the CDR3: TGCGCCAGCAGCTTGGCCGGGACACTCTCTGGAAACACCATATATTTT.

This clonotype was seen only a few times. The genes are TRBV15 and TRBJ2-7, with 12 bases identical to TRBD2. This CDR3 spans 16 amino acids. With 0 bases clipped from V and 6 bases from J, the junction kept 6 bases outside the gene matches. The V gene's germline CDR1 is LNHNV and CDR2 YYDKDF (reference sequence). CDR3 sequence (DNA): TGTGCCACCAGCAGAGATCTAGCGGGGGGGCTCGGCGAGCAGTACTTC. It specifies CATSRDLAGGLGEQYF.

As regards this clonotype: This CDR3 is missing its conserved last phenylalanine or tryptophan, likely due to a read error. The chain joins TRBV6-1 to TRBJ2-5; weak D call: TRBD1 (6 bases). Germline assignment: CDR1 MNHNS and CDR2 SASEGT. Trimming shortened V by 6 bases and J by 2 bases, and 16 bases separated the two germline ends. This CDR3 comprises 15 residues. CDR3 DNA sequence: TGTGCCAGCAGAGATACAGGGCTGCGGCAAGAGACCCAGTACCTC. Its protein product is CASRDTGLRQETQYL.

This clonotype was detected a few times. The CDR3 nucleotides are TGTGCCAGCAGTATATCTAGCGGGGGGGACTCCTACGAGCAGTACTTC. This codes for CASSISSGGDSYEQYF. The rearrangement links TRBV6-1 to TRBJ2-7, with 12 bases fitting TRBD2. Germline values: CDR1 MNHNS, CDR2 SASEGT. The CDR3 has 16 amino acids. V shed 5 bases, J shed 0 bases, and the junction held 5 bases outside the gene matches.

The chain has TRBV24-1 and TRBJ2-3; D may be TRBD1 (6 bases). The CDR3 has 14 residues. The ends were cut back, 4 bases at V and 3 bases at J, with 10 bases in the middle. Germline CDR1 and CDR2: KGHDR and SFDVKD. The CDR3 nucleotides are TGTGCCACCAGTGAGTCAGGGGAAACAGATACGCAGTATTTT. As protein: CATSESGETDTQYF.

Many counts were recorded for this clonotype. The V gene is TRBV20-1, the J gene TRBJ1-5, with D perhaps matching TRBD1 (5 bases). CDR3 size: 15 residues. V lost 0 bases, J lost 3 bases, and 12 bases lay in between. The germline gives CDR1 DFQATT, CDR2 SNEGSKA (reference sequence). The CDR3 nucleotides are TGCAGTGCTAGAGATATTGGGGGTACCAATCAGCCCCAGCATTTT. Translation: CSARDIGGTNQPQHF.

The V gene is TRBV29-1, the J gene TRBJ2-2; no definite D call. The ends were cut back, 8 bases at V and 3 bases at J, with 19 bases in the middle. The CDR3 contains 15 residues. The germline CDR1 and CDR2 sequences are SQVTM and ANQGSEA. In nucleotides, the CDR3 is TGCAGCTTATACCGGGCGGATTCGCACACCGGGGAGCTGTTTTTT. Translating it yields CSLYRADSHTGELFF.

The J gene is TRBJ1-1, the V gene TRBV20-1; no clear D. Trimming cost V 6 bases and J 1 base, with 6 bases left between them. Germline CDR1 DFQATT, CDR2 SNEGSKA (reference sequence). The CDR3 is made up of 11 amino acids. The CDR3 DNA is TGCAGTGCGGCTAGGAACACTGAAGCTTTCTTT. It codes for CSAARNTEAFF.

The CDR3 coding sequence is TGTGCCAGCAGCCAACCGGGACAGGGGAACTATGGCTACACCTTC. Its translation: CASSQPGQGNYGYTF. The chain recombines TRBV7-3 with TRBJ1-2; 10 bases match TRBD1. This CDR3 has 15 residues. Germline V gives CDR1 SGHTA, CDR2 FQGTGA. Trimming removed 5 bases from V and 2 bases from J; junction bases left unmatched: 5. The variable domain in full, completed from reference TRBV7-3 and TRBJ1-2, reads GAGVSQTPSNKVTEKGKYVELRCDPISGHTALYWYRQSLGQGPEFLIYFQGTGAADDSGLPNDRFFAVRPEGSVSTLKIQRTERGDSAVYLCASSQPGQGNYGYTFGSGTRLTVV.

With respect to this clonotype: A read error is possible here, since a much larger clone lies one base away. A read error is likely, as this CDR3 ends without the conserved phenylalanine or tryptophan. The V call is TRBV12-3 or TRBV12-4, the J call TRBJ2-7; D is unclear. The length of the CDR3 is 12 residues. As DNA, the CDR3 is TGTGCCAGCAGTTCGACACCTTACGCGCAGTACCTC. This gives the protein CASSSTPYAQYL.

V is TRBV6-1 and J is TRBJ1-2; 8 bases are a match to TRBD1. The CDR3 extends over 12 amino acids. The V and J ends lost 6 bases and 6 bases, in that order; junction bases with no gene match: 3. From germline, CDR1 is MNHNS and CDR2 SASEGT. The CDR3 protein is CASRSQGDGYTF. CDR3 DNA: TGTGCCAGCAGATCACAGGGGGATGGCTACACCTTC.

This clonotype was seen more than once but under ten times. J is TRBJ1-2 and V is TRBV19; a weak D match, TRBD1 (6 bases). The CDR3 sequence is 14 residues long. V was shortened by 5 bases and J by 3 bases, with 13 bases between the two germline ends. Germline loops: CDR1 LNHDA, CDR2 SQIVND (reference sequence). CDR3 sequence reads: CASSWAGVDYGYTF. DNA of the CDR3: TGTGCCAGTAGTTGGGCAGGGGTGGACTATGGCTACACCTTC.

This clonotype was counted only a few times. The V call is TRBV19, the J call TRBJ2-5; TRBD2 agrees at 7 bases. This CDR3 contains 16 residues. Unmatched junction bases numbered 12, after V lost 5 bases and J lost 3 bases. The germline CDR1 and CDR2 sequences are LNHDA and SQIVND (reference sequence). The CDR3 bases are TGTGCCAGTAGTGAACGACTTCGGGCGGGGGAAGAGACCCAGTACTTC. Its protein is CASSERLRAGEETQYF.

V is TRBV30 and J is TRBJ1-1; D is unclear. The CDR3 totals 13 residues. V was clipped by 2 bases and J by 1 base, with 8 bases between them. The V gene's germline CDR1 is GTSNPN and CDR2 SVGIG (reference sequence). In DNA form, the CDR3 reads TGTGCCTGGAGTTTACAGTCGAACACTGAAGCTTTCTTT. This sequence encodes CAWSLQSNTEAFF.

In this sample, this clonotype turned up many times. The V and J genes are TRBV7-8 and TRBJ2-6; no clear D. V lost 5 bases and J 2 bases, leaving 7 bases between the germline ends. The CDR3 is 14 residues long. The germline CDR1 and CDR2 sequences are SGHVS and FQNEAQ. CDR3 region: CASSISTGANVLTF. In nucleotides, the CDR3 is TGTGCCAGCAGCATTAGTACTGGGGCCAACGTCCTGACTTTC.